The clone carrying this TCR beta chain was observed once. Produced via immunoSEQ multiplex PCR; TCRdb's table is partial and in-frame only. Of tens of thousands of clones listed, roughly four fifths are singletons. This sample is part of a study of pediatric ulcerative colitis. This CDR3 spans 19 amino acids. V shed 4 bases and J 0 bases; nucleotides not matched to a gene: 17. Germline lookup yields CDR1 GTSNPN and CDR2 SVGIG (reference sequence). The chain couples TRBV30 to TRBJ1-3; 8 nucleotides agree with TRBD1. The receptor was derived from a boy younger than 18 with severe ulcerative colitis. Sequenced material: blood. As DNA, the CDR3 is TGTGCCTGGACCCTCGGAGGGACAGGAAACTATTTCTCTGGAAACACCATATATTTT. As protein: CAWTLGGTGNYFSGNTIYF.